Below, 15 T cell receptor beta chains from the same sample are listed, as sequenced in a study of blood T cell repertoires in COVID-19. Libraries were prepared by immunoSEQ multiplex PCR; TCRdb keeps only in-frame clonotypes and omits some of them. In the table there are 72,000 or so clones, 80% to 90% of which are singletons. Specimen: peripheral blood. These receptors came from a man aged 45 to 65 with active COVID-19.

This clone has a count of ten or more. V gene TRBV18 combines with J gene TRBJ2-7, with a possible D match to TRBD2 (5 bases). The CDR3 totals 14 residues. The germline CDR1 and CDR2 sequences are KGHSH and LQKENI. V was shortened by 0 bases and J by 7 bases, with 13 bases between the two germline ends. In nucleotides, the CDR3 is TGTGCCAGCTCACCACCGAACCCCGCGGGTGAGCAGTACTTC. Its translation: CASSPPNPAGEQYF.

This rearrangement joins TRBV5-6 to TRBJ2-7; perhaps TRBD1 as D (5 bases). V was pared by 2 bases and J by 4 bases, with 22 bases between. Germline CDR1 reads SGHDT; CDR2 reads YYEEEE. The CDR3 is 17 amino acids. The CDR3 DNA is TGTGCCAGCAGCTTCGCCAGGGAAGAAGTGTTTCGGTACGAGCAGTACTTC. Its protein product is CASSFAREEVFRYEQYF.

The chain couples TRBV6-5 to TRBJ1-1; 7 bases fit TRBD1. The germline V gene encodes CDR1 MNHEY and CDR2 SVGAGI. The V and J ends lost 7 bases and 2 bases, in that order; junction bases with no gene match: 7. The CDR3 covers 14 residues. Here the CDR3 DNA reads TGTGCCAGCACCGCGACAGGGATCAACACTGAAGCTTTCTTT. It translates to CASTATGINTEAFF.

The rearrangement joins TRBV28 to TRBJ1-2, with TRBD1 as a possible D gene (6 bases). This CDR3 is built from 14 residues. V was clipped by 4 bases and J by 3 bases, with 12 bases between them. Germline V gene data show CDR1 as MDHEN and CDR2 as SYDVKM. CDR3 in amino acids: CASSSSGVYYGYTF. As DNA, the CDR3 is TGTGCCAGCAGTTCCTCAGGGGTCTACTATGGCTACACCTTC.

The rearrangement uses TRBV11-3 and TRBJ2-1, with D perhaps TRBD2 (5 bases). Trimming stripped 5 bases from V and 10 bases from J, with 21 bases between. The CDR3 runs 15 residues. Per germline, CDR1 SGHNT and CDR2 YENEEA. This CDR3 is CASSPGGLRMGEQFF. CDR3 DNA sequence: TGTGCCAGCAGCCCAGGTGGACTTCGGATGGGGGAGCAGTTCTTC. Complete variable domain (other parts from reference TRBV11-3 and TRBJ2-1): EAGVVQSPRYKIIEKKQPVAFWCNPISGHNTLYWYLQNLGQGPELLIRYENEEAVDDSQLPKDRFSAERLKGVDSTLKIQPAELGDSAVYLCASSPGGLRMGEQFFGPGTRLTVL.

The gene calls are TRBV5-4 and TRBJ1-1; perhaps TRBD1 as D (5 bases). Germline V gives CDR1 SGHNT, CDR2 YYREEE (reference sequence). The CDR3 runs 14 residues. Trimming shortened V by 4 bases and J by 3 bases, and 13 bases separated the two germline ends. CDR3 sequence reads: CASSGGRVYTEAFF. In nucleotides, the CDR3 is TGTGCCAGCAGCGGGGGGAGGGTGTACACTGAAGCTTTCTTT.

This chain connects TRBV29-1 to TRBJ2-3, with 10 bases fitting TRBD2. CDR3 length equals 13 residues. The junction had 4 bases not matched to a gene; V was cut back by 6 bases and J by 4 bases. Germline assignment: CDR1 SQVTM and CDR2 ANQGSEA. CDR3 residues: CSVVAGGADTQYF. CDR3 nucleotide sequence: TGCAGCGTAGTAGCGGGAGGAGCAGATACGCAGTATTTT.

The chain has TRBV28 and TRBJ2-7; 7 bases line up with TRBD1. Germline V gene lookup returns CDR1 MDHEN and CDR2 SYDVKM. The CDR3 totals 15 residues. The trim removed 6 bases at V and 2 bases at J, leaving 10 bases unmatched. The CDR3 region has the DNA TGTGCCAGCAGCCAACGGGACAGCGGAGCCTACGAGCAGTACTTC. The encoded protein is CASSQRDSGAYEQYF.

J is TRBJ2-5 and V is TRBV27; D is possibly TRBD2 (5 bases). Trimming stripped 1 base from V and 8 bases from J, with 11 bases between. The CDR3 spans 13 residues. Germline V gene lookup returns CDR1 MNHEY and CDR2 SMNVEV (reference sequence). The CDR3 loop is CASSLFGGGTQYF. CDR3 nucleotide sequence: TGTGCCAGCAGTTTATTTGGAGGCGGCACCCAGTACTTC.

V is TRBV27 and J is TRBJ2-7; 8 bases fit TRBD1. CDR3 length: 13 residues. CDR1 and CDR2 (germline): MNHEY, SMNVEV (reference sequence). Trimming cost V 3 bases and J 6 bases; bases outside gene matches: 4. The CDR3 sequence is CASSFRGRGEQYF. The CDR3 nucleotides read TGTGCCAGCAGTTTCAGGGGGCGAGGCGAGCAGTACTTC.

The chain joins TRBV10-3 to TRBJ1-1; no definite D call. CDR3 size: 18 residues. Trimming removed 5 bases from V and 0 bases from J, with 22 bases in between. In germline, CDR1 is ENHRY, CDR2 SYGVKD. The CDR3 is CAISQDSQPRMMNTEAFF. The CDR3 region has the DNA TGTGCCATCAGTCAAGACTCTCAACCCCGCATGATGAACACTGAAGCTTTCTTT.

This chain connects TRBV7-2 to TRBJ2-7, with unresolved D. The CDR3 is 13 amino acids. The germline CDR1 and CDR2 sequences are SGHTA and FQGNSA. V was shortened by 11 bases and J by 2 bases, with 16 bases between the two germline ends. This CDR3 reads CAPPANSTYEQYF. The DNA of the CDR3 is TGTGCCCCCCCCGCGAATTCGACCTACGAGCAGTACTTC.

This CDR3 is CASSLGTRQGQGLGYTF. CDR3 bases: TGCGCCAGCAGCCTGGGGACTCGACAGGGGCAAGGGTTGGGCTACACCTTC. The chain couples TRBV5-1 to TRBJ1-2, with 8 bases aligning to TRBD1. CDR1 is SGHRS and CDR2 is YFSETQ in the germline V gene. The CDR3 is made up of 17 amino acids. Unmatched junction bases numbered 19, after V lost 4 bases and J lost 8 bases.

This chain uses TRBV4-3 with TRBJ2-7; possibly TRBD2 for D (6 bases). The germline V and J ends were trimmed by 0 bases and 0 bases, with 12 bases remaining between them. The CDR3 totals 16 residues. The germline V gene encodes CDR1 LGHNA and CDR2 YSLEER. This CDR3 reads CASSQDRAGLSYEQYF. DNA of the CDR3: TGCGCCAGCAGCCAAGATAGAGCGGGCCTCTCCTACGAGCAGTACTTC.

The rearrangement links TRBV7-3 to TRBJ2-3, with 11 bases aligning to TRBD2. The CDR3 runs 18 residues. V was clipped by 1 base and J by 2 bases; unmatched bases: 8. The germline gives CDR1 SGHTA, CDR2 FQGTGA. This CDR3 is CASSLKAGLAGNTDTQYF. In DNA form, the CDR3 reads TGTGCCAGCAGCTTAAAAGCCGGACTAGCGGGTAACACAGATACGCAGTATTTT.